Included here is one T cell receptor beta chain sequence, with context. Its target is not known. With baseline, cycle 4 day 1, and cycle 7 day 1 as timepoints, blood was sampled. The sample belongs to a study of OX40 agonist ivuxolimab in advanced cancers. There are 14 residues in the CDR3. The V segment lost 4 bases and the J segment 5 bases; nucleotides outside the gene matches: 8. Points from the study as a whole: With doses of 0.1 to 3.0 mg/kg, CD4+ and CD8+ blood T cells had undergone clonal expansion by week 6.

Clones were read by immunoSEQ multiplex PCR, and TCRdb kept only the in-frame ones, dropping some. The data contain about 50,000 clones, roughly nine tenths of them singletons. The clonotype comes from an adult with an advanced solid tumor such as melanoma, head and neck, liver or kidney cancer. Here the sequenced sample was CD4+ or CD8+ T cells sorted from blood, taken in a trial of the OX40 agonist ivuxolimab. The V and J genes are TRBV23-1 and TRBJ2-7; 7 positions agree with TRBD1. TRBV23-1 is placed among ORFs of uncertain function. The CDR3 loop is CASSPKQGNDEQYF. In DNA form, the CDR3 reads TGCGCCAGCAGTCCAAAACAGGGGAACGACGAGCAGTACTTC.